This T cell receptor beta chain was captured in a study of T cells expressing NK-cell markers. The overall study: It was from sorted CD3+CD56+NKG2C+, CD3+CD56+NKG2C- and CD3+CD56-NKG2C+ T cells that TCR beta repertoires came. The sequencing cohort of eight donors included seven HCMV-seropositive individuals and one seronegative individual. Study-level findings and limits: Six of the donors carried dominant NKG2C+ clonotypes that took up roughly 1.0-8% of their CD8+ T cells. Where several donors were concerned, these clonotypes also led the CD3+CD56-NKG2C+ fraction.

A word on this clonotype: Antigen: not known.

Each CDR3 protein gets one entry in TCRdb, which reprocessed the 5' RACE reads and gives no DNA. The data include over 350,000 distinct CDR3 sequences; the top ten clones carry around 10%. The TCR originated in a woman between 50 and 59 years old in good health. The sample consisted of blood T cells: a sorted CD56 or NKG2C T cell subset, CD4+ or CD8+ T cells, or bulk PBMC T cells (not recorded which).

The CDR3 sequence is CASSSIAGVHPGQFF. The chain carries TRBV7-2 and TRBJ2-1; there is no DNA to check the TCRdb D call of TRBD2. CDR3 length: 15 amino acids. Germline values: CDR1 SGHTA, CDR2 FQGNSA. The whole variable domain, remainder taken from reference TRBV7-2 and TRBJ2-1, is GAGVSQSPSNKVTEKGKDVELRCDPISGHTALYWYRQSLGQGLEFLIYFQGNSAPDKSGLPSDRFSAERTGGSVSTLTIQRTQQEDSAVYLCASSSIAGVHPGQFFGPGTRLTVL.